Listed here is a single T cell receptor (beta chain). Its antigen is unidentified. Germline CDR1 reads ENHRY; CDR2 reads SYGVKD. Trimming took 6 bases from V and 1 from J; bases not matched to a gene: 1. The CDR3 extends over 13 amino acids. The CDR3 regions of TCR beta were amplified from RNA transcripts. TCR CDR3 underwent first-round RT-PCR with the HTBI primer set. TCRdb processed the multiplex PCR reads anew with MiXCR; each CDR3 protein has one entry. The table has hundreds of thousands of distinct CDR3 sequences, 13% to 15% seen once; the top ten hold approximately 10%. An absence of ophthalmopathy progression within 18 months meant stable Graves' hyperthyroidism. The hyperthyroidism patients had all been newly diagnosed, and their disease duration was under 2 months. Their ages ranged from 18 to 65 years. This entry comes from a study of T cells in Graves' hyperthyroidism and ophthalmopathy. Study-level points and caveats: Model-based prediction identified ophthalmopathy a median around 6.7 months prior to its onset. Ophthalmopathy was told apart from stable hyperthyroidism by a 13 V-J model.

This clonotype was sampled from a woman younger than 35 with Graves' hyperthyroidism. Material: blood. V gene TRBV10-3 combines with J gene TRBJ2-5; TRBD2 matches 8 bases. The CDR3 DNA reads as TGTGCCATCAGCACTAGCGGCCAAGAGACCCAGTACTTC. Protein: CAISTSGQETQYF.